One and the same sample provided the 25 T cell receptor beta chains below, sequenced in a study of a mutant IDH1 vaccine in newly diagnosed glioma. Data came from immunoSEQ multiplex PCR; TCRdb stores just in-frame clones and leaves some out. The sample carries around 50,000 clones, less than 90% recorded once. As to time point: week 35, safety follow-up. What each vaccine dose contained was 300 ug of mutant IDH1 20-mer peptide, accompanied by topical imiquimod. What these receptors recognize is not known. The sequencing here drew on PBMCs, taken from a glioma patient whose treatment included an IDH1 peptide vaccine. These receptors were taken from a woman aged 18-29 years with glioma.

The CDR3 protein is CASSGAGSYEQYF. CDR3 nucleotide sequence: TGTGCCAGTAGTGGGGCAGGAAGTTACGAGCAGTACTTC. The chain recombines TRBV19 with TRBJ2-7, with a tentative D call TRBD1 (5 bases). Germline V gene sequence: CDR1 LNHDA, CDR2 SQIVND (reference sequence). There are 13 residues in the CDR3. The V end was cut by 5 bases, the J end by 4 bases, with 12 bases between.

V and J are TRBV5-1 and TRBJ2-5, with D perhaps TRBD1 (6 bases). The V gene lost 7 bases and the J gene lost 2 bases, with 15 bases spanning the gap. Germline CDR1 reads SGHRS; CDR2 reads YFSETQ. This CDR3 has 14 amino acids. The CDR3 region has the DNA TGCGCCAGCTTTCGGGACACAACACAAGAGACCCAGTACTTC. Amino acids: CASFRDTTQETQYF. Combining the CDR3 with reference TRBV5-1 and TRBJ2-5 gives the whole variable domain KAGVTQTPRYLIKTRGQQVTLSCSPISGHRSVSWYQQTPGQGLQFLFEYFSETQRNKGNFPGRFSGRQFSNSRSEMNVSTLELGDSALYLCASFRDTTQETQYFGPGTRLLVL.

The gene calls are TRBV7-9 and TRBJ2-1, with D uncertain. The CDR3 consists of 14 residues. Trimming stripped 5 bases from V and 0 bases from J, with 8 bases between. From germline, CDR1 is SEHNR and CDR2 FQNEAQ (reference sequence). Here the CDR3 DNA reads TGTGCCAGCAGCCCCTTGGGCTCCTACAATGAGCAGTTCTTC. Translated: CASSPLGSYNEQFF.

CDR3: CASSLLQGQGHNEQFF. CDR3 DNA: TGTGCCAGCAGTCTCCTCCAGGGACAGGGCCACAATGAGCAGTTCTTC. V gene TRBV27 combines with J gene TRBJ2-1, with TRBD1 identical over 9 bases. The V segment lost 5 bases and the J segment 5 bases; nucleotides outside the gene matches: 10. The length of the CDR3 is 16 residues. Germline loops: CDR1 MNHEY, CDR2 SMNVEV (reference sequence).

The chain joins TRBV30 to TRBJ1-2, with no clear D. The germline V gene has CDR1 GTSNPN and CDR2 SVGIG (reference sequence). Trimming shortened V by 4 bases and J by 8 bases, and 20 bases separated the two germline ends. The CDR3 consists of 14 residues. The CDR3 spells CAWMTGYGVGGYTF. CDR3 in DNA: TGTGCCTGGATGACGGGTTACGGGGTTGGAGGCTACACCTTC. The variable domain in full, completed from reference TRBV30 and TRBJ1-2, reads SQTIHQWPATLVQPVGSPLSLECTVEGTSNPNLYWYRQAAGRGLQLLFYSVGIGQISSEVPQNLSASRPQDRQFILSSKKLLLSDSGFYLCAWMTGYGVGGYTFGSGTRLTVV.

This chain's CDR3 is CASSLRDRGDNEQFF. In DNA form, the CDR3 reads TGTGCCAGCAGCTTGCGGGACAGGGGGGACAATGAGCAGTTCTTC. The rearrangement uses TRBV7-2 and TRBJ2-1; 11 bases match TRBD1. Trimming at V came to 3 bases and at J to 5 bases, leaving 3 bases not matched to a gene. This CDR3 has 15 amino acids. CDR1 and CDR2 (germline): SGHTA, FQGNSA.

V gene TRBV5-6 combines with J gene TRBJ2-1; D gene uncertain. Germline V gene sequence: CDR1 SGHDT, CDR2 YYEEEE. Trimming pared 4 bases from V and 10 bases from J, leaving 12 bases between. The CDR3 runs 12 residues. The chain's CDR3 is CASSTNSNEQFF. The DNA for the CDR3 is TGTGCCAGCAGCACCAACTCGAACGAGCAGTTCTTC. The whole variable domain, filled in from reference TRBV5-6 and TRBJ2-1, reads DAGVTQSPTHLIKTRGQQVTLRCSPKSGHDTVSWYQQALGQGPQFIFQYYEEEERQRGNFPDRFSGHQFPNYSSELNVNALLLGDSALYLCASSTNSNEQFFGPGTRLTVL.

This chain joins TRBV5-4 and TRBJ2-5; 9 bases line up with TRBD1. This CDR3 is built from 17 residues. Germline lookup yields CDR1 SGHNT and CDR2 YYREEE (reference sequence). J gave up 3 bases and V 4 bases, and 13 bases lay outside the gene matches. The CDR3 DNA follows: TGTGCCAGCAGCCCCCCATACCGGGACAGGGACAAAGAGACCCAGTACTTC. Its protein is CASSPPYRDRDKETQYF.

This chain's CDR3 is CASSLSGEWETQYF. For the CDR3, the DNA is TGTGCCAGCAGCTTAAGCGGGGAATGGGAGACCCAGTACTTC. The chain joins TRBV7-3 to TRBJ2-5, with D perhaps matching TRBD2 (6 bases). The CDR3 sequence is 14 residues long. With 1 base removed from V and 5 bases from J, the gap between germline ends came to 11 bases. CDR1 is SGHTA, CDR2 FQGTGA, per germline.

This chain uses TRBV4-1 with TRBJ2-4; tentative D call: TRBD2 (6 bases). Germline CDR1 MGHRA, CDR2 YSYEKL. CDR3 length: 15 residues. Trimming stripped 5 bases from V and 0 bases from J, with 11 bases between. The CDR3 sequence is CASSDGGRAKNIQYF. The CDR3 region has the DNA TGCGCCAGCAGCGACGGGGGACGAGCCAAAAACATTCAGTACTTC.

The V call is TRBV7-2, the J call TRBJ2-7, with 10 positions matching TRBD1. CDR1 is SGHTA and CDR2 is FQGNSA in the germline V gene. This CDR3 has 15 residues. Trimming took 6 bases from V and 1 from J; bases not matched to a gene: 6. The CDR3 nucleotides are TGTGCCAGCAGGCGGGACAGGGGAAGTTCCTACGAGCAGTACTTC. The encoded protein is CASRRDRGSSYEQYF.

The chain combines TRBV5-1 with TRBJ2-3, with 10 bases that match TRBD1. From germline, CDR1 is SGHRS and CDR2 YFSETQ. The V segment lost 1 base and the J segment 1 base; nucleotides outside the gene matches: 6. The CDR3 is 17 residues long. The CDR3 here is CASSLRGQGQGTDTQYF. In DNA form, the CDR3 reads TGCGCCAGCAGCTTGAGGGGACAGGGGCAGGGCACAGATACGCAGTATTTT.

J is TRBJ2-5 and V is TRBV30; D remains ambiguous. V was shortened by 1 base and J by 4 bases, with 7 bases between the two germline ends. The CDR3 length is 12 residues. Per the germline V gene, CDR1 is GTSNPN and CDR2 is SVGIG (reference sequence). CDR3 region: CAWSAVRETQYF. CDR3 sequence (DNA): TGTGCCTGGAGTGCCGTCAGAGAGACCCAGTACTTC.

V is TRBV10-3 and J is TRBJ2-7; TRBD2 matches 8 bases. The CDR3 sequence is 16 residues long. Trimming at V came to 0 bases and at J to 3 bases, leaving 7 bases not matched to a gene. CDR1 ENHRY and CDR2 SYGVKD come from the germline V gene. The CDR3 DNA follows: TGTGCCATCAGTGAGTCCGGGCGGGGGGCCCTCTACGAGCAGTACTTC. This translates into CAISESGRGALYEQYF.

The gene calls are TRBV7-2 and TRBJ1-1; TRBD1 matches 8 bases. The germline gives CDR1 SGHTA, CDR2 FQGNSA. The CDR3 is 14 residues long. The V segment lost 1 base and the J segment 4 bases; nucleotides outside the gene matches: 2. The CDR3 sequence is CASSLVQGGTEAFF. The CDR3 nucleotides are TGTGCCAGCAGCTTAGTACAGGGGGGCACTGAAGCTTTCTTT.

CDR3 DNA sequence: TGCGCCAGCAGCTTAACCCTAGCGGGAGGGCCCTACAATGAGCAGTTCTTC. Translation: CASSLTLAGGPYNEQFF. V usage is TRBV5-1 and J usage is TRBJ2-1; 12 positions match TRBD2. This CDR3 has 17 residues. V shed 2 bases, J shed 2 bases, and the junction held 5 bases outside the gene matches. Germline assignment: CDR1 SGHRS and CDR2 YFSETQ.

V and J are TRBV9 and TRBJ2-6; 7 nucleotides align to TRBD1. In germline, CDR1 is SGDLS, CDR2 YYNGEE. This CDR3 is 17 amino acids long. With 5 bases clipped from V and 2 bases from J, the junction kept 10 bases outside the gene matches. The CDR3 loop reads CASRPTGASPGANVLTF. CDR3 nucleotides: TGTGCCAGCAGACCTACAGGGGCCTCCCCTGGGGCCAACGTCCTGACTTTC.

The rearrangement uses TRBV5-4 and TRBJ2-3, with 7 bases identical to TRBD2. Per the germline V gene, CDR1 is SGHNT and CDR2 is YYREEE (reference sequence). This CDR3 is 15 amino acids long. J was trimmed by 4 bases and V by 4 bases; bases with no gene match: 9. The CDR3 region is CASSLGRELPDTQYF. The CDR3 DNA sequence: TGTGCCAGCAGCCTGGGGCGGGAGTTGCCAGATACGCAGTATTTT.

The chain joins TRBV4-3 to TRBJ2-3, with 11 bases aligning to TRBD1. This CDR3 is 16 amino acids long. Trimming removed 0 bases from V and 4 bases from J; junction bases left unmatched: 3. Germline V gives CDR1 LGHNA, CDR2 YSLEER. The CDR3, as DNA: TGCGCCAGCAGCCAAGATTTGGGACAGGGGGCAGATACGCAGTATTTT. Translating gives CASSQDLGQGADTQYF.

The J gene is TRBJ1-1, the V gene TRBV29-1; weak D call: TRBD1 (6 bases). V was clipped by 5 bases and J by 3 bases, with 13 bases between them. CDR1 is SQVTM, CDR2 ANQGSEA, per germline. CDR3 size: 13 residues. CDR3 sequence: CSVTGRIYTEAFF. CDR3 nucleotide sequence: TGCAGCGTTACAGGGAGGATATACACTGAAGCTTTCTTT.

The chain has TRBV13 and TRBJ1-2; 9 bases agree with TRBD1. V shed 3 bases, J shed 4 bases, and the junction held 12 bases outside the gene matches. The CDR3 runs to 17 residues. Per germline, CDR1 PRHDT and CDR2 FYEKMQ (reference sequence). Here the CDR3 DNA reads TGTGCCAGCAGCTTCCATGGACAGGGGAGCTCCGGCTATGGCTACACCTTC. Translation: CASSFHGQGSSGYGYTF.

J is TRBJ2-7 and V is TRBV6-1; 13 bases line up with TRBD2. The CDR3 sequence is 14 residues long. With 5 bases clipped from V and 6 bases from J, the junction kept 4 bases outside the gene matches. CDR1 is MNHNS, CDR2 SASEGT, per germline. The CDR3 here is CASSSRTSGSEQYF. Here the CDR3 DNA reads TGTGCCAGCAGTTCCCGGACTAGCGGGAGCGAGCAGTACTTC.

The chain uses TRBV27 and TRBJ1-2, with unresolved D. V gave up 0 bases and J gave up 4 bases, with 18 bases separating them. Germline lookup yields CDR1 MNHEY and CDR2 SMNVEV (reference sequence). The CDR3 extends over 17 amino acids. This CDR3 reads CASSLSPQPTTFYGYTF. The CDR3 coding sequence is TGTGCCAGCAGTTTATCCCCGCAGCCTACAACGTTCTATGGCTACACCTTC.

This chain links TRBV6-5 with TRBJ1-5; 9 bases map to TRBD1. The junction had 2 bases not matched to a gene; V was cut back by 6 bases and J by 2 bases. The CDR3 runs 14 residues. Per the germline V gene, CDR1 is MNHEY and CDR2 is SVGAGI. CDR3 residues: CASRGQGGNQPQHF. The DNA of the CDR3 is TGTGCCAGCAGGGGACAGGGAGGCAATCAGCCCCAGCATTTT.

This chain joins TRBV10-3 and TRBJ2-5; D not certain. In germline, CDR1 is ENHRY, CDR2 SYGVKD. CDR3 length equals 12 residues. Trimming pared 4 bases from V and 2 bases from J, leaving 5 bases between. The CDR3 loop is CAISGLQETQYF. The CDR3, as DNA: TGTGCCATCAGTGGACTGCAAGAGACCCAGTACTTC.